The sequence of this TCR beta chain was determined in a study of cytotoxic CD8 clonotypes in ibrutinib-treated CLL (dated by TCRdb to the early 2020s). A note on the overall study: The cohort was composed of 10 to 11 relapsed/refractory and 15 treatment-naive patients; IGHV unmutated status was identified in some 17 patients. On average, each sample had 255,043 productive templates and tens of thousands of productive rearrangements. The response samples were drawn at a median of approximately 12 months into treatment, with a range of roughly 6 to 36 months. Of the approximately 90 people in the trial, about two dozen had longitudinal samples available. Responses were partial in 25 or so patients and complete in 2; after median 68 months follow-up, around 15 stayed in remission and roughly twelve progressed. Every sample from remission and from progressive disease was obtained while the patients were still on ibrutinib. Cryopreserved peripheral blood mononuclear cells were obtained prior to treatment, at the time of response, and at either disease progression or sustained remission.

The goal of deep resolution MiSeq sequencing was a depth between 1 in 1 million and 1 in 200,000 T cells, and coverage averaged 10x per clonotype. The immunoSEQ hsTCRB Kit was used to generate TCR beta libraries. Under the source paper's analysis protocol: The data were analyzed with ImmunoSEQ Analyzer and ImmunoSEQ Data Assistant, and V, D and J gene assignments followed IMGT definitions. Clonality, which ranges from 0 to 1, was calculated by subtracting the normalized Shannon entropy of productive rearrangement frequencies from one. Only overrepresented clonotypes making up at least 0.05% of each patient's repertoire were included in the public clonotype analysis. Fewer than 15 repertoires from age-matched healthy donors, obtained from immuneACCESS, served as clonality controls. Entries here come from immuneACCESS through TCRdb and include only in-frame sequences with V and J called. Some clones fail to appear in such tables; in the studies checked, an unresolved V gene covers under half of the shortfall, and the cause of the remainder is unknown. V and J calls plus clone size are reproduced from that table; the DNA served to infer D and trimming. The sample includes approximately 92,000 clones, with more than 70% observed a single time. The ten largest clonotypes hold roughly 25% of the sample.

Per the publication, the time point label means: 20 to 30 months on ibrutinib. For TCR beta library preparation, 2 to 2.5 micrograms of genomic DNA were isolated from cryopreserved PBMCs. Longitudinal blood samples from CLL patients on ibrutinib monotherapy underwent high-throughput TCR beta sequencing. The patients took part in an open-label, single-center phase 2 trial of ibrutinib monotherapy. Per the germline V gene (reference sequence), SGHNT is the CDR1 and YYREEE is the CDR2. The CDR3 covers 20 residues, taking in both the cysteine and the phenylalanine. The entry retains the CDR3 DNA only, 60 bases that are in frame from base 1. From V the trimming removes 0 bases and from J it removes 5 bases, while the gene matches leave 15 bases of the junction unaccounted for. The research as a whole found: At baseline, clonality was higher than in age-matched healthy donors and showed a strong correlation with circulating CD8+ T-cell counts. Sustained-remission and progressing patients did not have matched sampling times, and lymph node repertoires were not examined. Public clonotypes were rare and either shrank or stayed stable during treatment, and the rise in clonality at ibrutinib response reflected expansion of private clonotypes. An increase in clonality was observed at ibrutinib response, with clonality remaining stable during sustained remission and falling back toward baseline at progression.

On this clone: This receptor's antigen is unknown. Qualities for individual bases were not recorded, and no much larger clone is one base off.

The rearranged segments are TRBV5-4 and TRBJ2-2, and TRBD2 aligns with 11 junction nucleotides. The TCR comes from a human donor with chronic lymphocytic leukemia. The sample was PBMCs, taken after 24 months of ibrutinib treatment. This receptor carries the CDR3 CASSLGLAGGKLTGTGELFF. The bases read TGTGCCAGCAGCTTGGGGCTAGCGGGAGGAAAACTAACTGGTACCGGGGAGCTGTTTTTT. Outside the CDR3, residues come from the reference TRBV5-4 and TRBJ2-2 proteins, so the full variable domain is: ETGVTQSPTHLIKTRGQQVTLRCSSQSGHNTVSWYQQALGQGPQFIFQYYREEENGRGNFPPRFSGLQFPNYSSELNVNALELDDSALYLCASSLGLAGGKLTGTGELFFGEGSRLTVL.